This T cell receptor beta chain appears in the sequencing data of a study of technical replicates of blood from four donors (TCRdb year 2017). On this clone: This clone's antigen is unknown. No much larger clone is present one base from it, and per-base qualities are unavailable.

Preparation of the library involved the immunoSEQ multiplex PCR assay. TCRdb obtained this table from immuneACCESS and retained in-frame rearrangements with V and J assigned. These tables miss some clones; where compared with another copy, unresolved V genes account for less than half of the shortfall, and the remainder is unexplained. The sample table records 55,000 to 75,000 clones; around 91% of these occur just once. The ten largest clones take up about 3.9% of the sample. The CDR3, from cysteine to phenylalanine, totals 14 residues. Left in the record is the CDR3 DNA by itself, 42 bases read in frame from the first base. V trim: 1 base; J trim: 8 bases; unmatched bases: 7. CDR1 is given as SNHLY and CDR2 as FYNNEI, both from the germline V gene.

The sample was PBMCs. The receptor was derived from a human donor in good health. Some clones in this sample may be carry-over from other donors' samples. The rearranged chain carries TRBV2 and TRBJ1-2; the central 7 bases match TRBD1. The CDR3 has the sequence CASSEERQGRGYTF. The nucleotide sequence reads TGTGCCAGCAGTGAAGAGAGACAGGGCCGGGGCTACACCTTC.